This T cell receptor (beta chain) was captured by sequencing in a study of blood T cells in healthy people across ages. V was trimmed by 6 bases and J by 1 base, leaving 16 bases between them. The CDR3 sequence is 15 residues long. Germline-derived CDR1 and CDR2 are GTSNPN and SVGIG (reference sequence). This clonotype was found a few times. The antigen remains unidentified. Study observations and caveats: Whereas aged donors had fewer naive CD4+ cells, long-lived donors had more of them and higher diversity.

Individuals who donated were healthy Caucasians from Russia aged about 6 to 100. Together with a sample-barcoded 5' primer, a J-beta primer mix was included in a second PCR lasting roughly 6 to 12 cycles. Each CDR3 protein is one row after TCRdb ran MiXCR on the 5' RACE reads. Seen here are approximately 810,000 distinct CDR3 sequences, 25% to 35% observed once, and the top ten hold roughly a sixth. This chain connects TRBV30 to TRBJ1-5, with no clear D. Sequenced: blood. This TCR was sampled from a woman of 80 years or more in good health. In nucleotides, the CDR3 is TGTGCCTGCCCGGAGCCGCCCCAAAGCAATCAGCCCCAGCATTTT. Encoded protein: CACPEPPQSNQPQHF.